This T cell receptor (beta chain) was recorded in a study of beta chain features in type 1 diabetes. CDR3 size: 12 residues. Germline values: CDR1 LNHNV, CDR2 YYDKDF (reference sequence). V was shortened by 0 bases and J by 6 bases, with 5 bases between the two germline ends. Study results and caveats: It was among patients, rather than healthy donors, that naive, central memory and Treg TCRB repertoires appeared more similar.

This clone showed up just a few times. Antigen: not known. Reverse transcription of all isolated RNA meant that expressed TCRB transcripts were sequenced. Sequencing used immunoSEQ multiplex PCR; TCRdb keeps in-frame clones, though not all of them. The sample contains 900,000 or so clones, under 20% of which appear only once. The TCR sequence derives from a woman between 18 and 29 years old in good health. Sequencing was performed on naive CD4+ T cells from blood. The rearrangement joins TRBV15 to TRBJ2-5, with D unclear. CDR3 protein: CATSRDLKTQYF. In DNA, the CDR3 is TGTGCCACCAGCAGAGATTTGAAGACCCAGTACTTC.